These 9 T cell receptor beta chains share one sample of origin, sequenced in a study of T cell responses to AZD1222 COVID-19 vaccine. Produced via immunoSEQ multiplex PCR; TCRdb's table is partial and in-frame only. The data contain around 140,000 clones, 85% to 90% of them singletons. Specimen: peripheral blood, collected on day 0 of AZD1222 vaccination. Receptors originate from an adult in good health.

This sequence joins TRBV2 and TRBJ1-5, with a possible D match to TRBD1 (5 bases). V was pared by 7 bases and J by 4 bases, with 11 bases between. The length of the CDR3 is 13 residues. Germline assignment: CDR1 SNHLY and CDR2 FYNNEI. The CDR3 DNA follows: TGTGCCAGCACGGCCAGGGTAAATCAGCCCCAGCATTTT. Encoded protein: CASTARVNQPQHF.

The J gene is TRBJ1-1, the V gene TRBV24-1; 7 positions agree with TRBD1. Trimming cost V 3 bases and J 12 bases; bases outside gene matches: 6. CDR1 is KGHDR and CDR2 is SFDVKD in the germline V gene. The CDR3 contains 12 residues. The CDR3 loop is CATSDMTGRSFF. The CDR3 DNA follows: TGTGCCACCAGTGATATGACAGGGAGATCTTTCTTT.

The chain recombines TRBV20-1 with TRBJ2-7; D remains unclear. The V and J ends lost 6 bases and 1 base respectively, with 7 bases between them. The V gene's germline CDR1 is DFQATT and CDR2 SNEGSKA (reference sequence). This CDR3 has 11 residues. The CDR3 DNA reads as TGCAGTGCAGGGTGGTCCTACGAGCAGTACTTC. The encoded protein is CSAGWSYEQYF.

The chain is built from TRBV27 and TRBJ2-7; 8 bases agree with TRBD2. The CDR3 is 14 residues long. V lost 6 bases, J lost 3 bases, and 7 bases stayed unmatched. CDR1 and CDR2 (germline): MNHEY, SMNVEV (reference sequence). The CDR3 nucleotides are TGTGCCAGCAGCCCCGGGAGGGCCGTCTACGAGCAGTACTTC. This encodes CASSPGRAVYEQYF.

This rearrangement joins TRBV28 to TRBJ2-2; 9 nucleotides agree with TRBD1. Trimming took 6 bases from V and 0 from J; bases not matched to a gene: 2. The length of the CDR3 is 15 residues. Germline CDR1 and CDR2: MDHEN and SYDVKM. The CDR3 sequence: CASSNRGPNTGELFF. CDR3 nucleotides: TGTGCCAGCAGCAACAGGGGGCCGAACACCGGGGAGCTGTTTTTT.

The chain couples TRBV7-9 to TRBJ2-1; 9 nucleotides agree with TRBD2. This CDR3 spans 15 amino acids. The trim removed 1 base at V and 5 bases at J, leaving 3 bases unmatched. Per germline, CDR1 SEHNR and CDR2 FQNEAQ (reference sequence). The CDR3 sequence is CASSLVLAGHNEQFF. Here the CDR3 DNA reads TGTGCCAGCAGCTTAGTGCTAGCGGGGCACAATGAGCAGTTCTTC.

This sequence joins TRBV15 and TRBJ1-2; 7 bases match TRBD1. V trimming: 1 base; J trimming: 1 base; junction bases outside the gene matches: 6. Germline assignment: CDR1 LNHNV and CDR2 YYDKDF (reference sequence). This CDR3 has 16 amino acids. The DNA for the CDR3 is TGTGCCACCAGCAGAGCCACAGGGGCCTTTAACTATGGCTACACCTTC. This codes for CATSRATGAFNYGYTF.

This sequence joins TRBV18 and TRBJ1-4; D gene ambiguous. CDR1 and CDR2 (germline): KGHSH, LQKENI. V lost 0 bases, J lost 7 bases, and 12 bases lay in between. CDR3 length: 15 residues. In DNA form, the CDR3 reads TGTGCCAGCTCACCACCGTGGGGAAGCGGTGAAAAACTGTTTTTT. Translating gives CASSPPWGSGEKLFF. The entire variable domain, with the rest obtained from reference TRBV18 and TRBJ1-4, is as follows: NAGVMQNPRHLVRRRGQEARLRCSPMKGHSHVYWYRQLPEEGLKFMVYLQKENIIDESGMPKERFSAEFPKEGPSILRIQQVVRGDSAAYFCASSPPWGSGEKLFFGSGTQLSVL.

The chain employs TRBV27 and TRBJ1-4, with a possible D match to TRBD1 (6 bases). Germline assignment: CDR1 MNHEY and CDR2 SMNVEV (reference sequence). V lost 5 bases and J lost 10, with 17 bases in between. The length of the CDR3 is 14 residues. This CDR3 reads CASSRTRGGRKLFF. CDR3 in DNA: TGTGCCAGCAGTCGCACCAGGGGAGGAAGAAAACTGTTTTTT. Complete variable domain (other parts from reference TRBV27 and TRBJ1-4): EAQVTQNPRYLITVTGKKLTVTCSQNMNHEYMSWYRQDPGLGLRQIYYSMNVEVTDKGDVPEGYKVSRKEKRNFPLILESPSPNQTSLYFCASSRTRGGRKLFFGSGTQLSVL.